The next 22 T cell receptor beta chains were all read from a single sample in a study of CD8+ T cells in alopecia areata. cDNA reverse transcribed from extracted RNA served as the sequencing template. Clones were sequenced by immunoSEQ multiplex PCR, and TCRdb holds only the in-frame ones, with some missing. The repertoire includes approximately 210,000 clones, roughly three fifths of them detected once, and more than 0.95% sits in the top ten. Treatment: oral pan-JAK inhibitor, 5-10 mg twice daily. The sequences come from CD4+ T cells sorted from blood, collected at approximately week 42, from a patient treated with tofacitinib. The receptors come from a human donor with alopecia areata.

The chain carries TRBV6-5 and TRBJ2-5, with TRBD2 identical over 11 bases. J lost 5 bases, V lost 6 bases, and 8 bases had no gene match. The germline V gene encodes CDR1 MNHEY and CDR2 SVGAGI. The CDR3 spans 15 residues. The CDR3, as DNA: TGTGCCAGCAGACGCGTAGCGGGGGGGTTGGAGACCCAGTACTTC. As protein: CASRRVAGGLETQYF.

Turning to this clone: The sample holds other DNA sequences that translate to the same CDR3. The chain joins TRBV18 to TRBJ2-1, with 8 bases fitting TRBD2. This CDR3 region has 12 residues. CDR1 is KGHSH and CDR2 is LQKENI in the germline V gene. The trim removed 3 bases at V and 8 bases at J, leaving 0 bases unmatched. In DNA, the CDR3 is TGTGCCAGCTCACCGGGACTAGATGAGCAGTTCTTC. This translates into CASSPGLDEQFF.

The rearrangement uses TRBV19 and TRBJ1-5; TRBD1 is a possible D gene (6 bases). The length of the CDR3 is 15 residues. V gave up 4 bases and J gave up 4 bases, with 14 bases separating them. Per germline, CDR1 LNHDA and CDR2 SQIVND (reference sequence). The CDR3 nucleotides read TGTGCCAGTAGTACCGGGACAAACAGTAATCAGCCCCAGCATTTT. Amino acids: CASSTGTNSNQPQHF.

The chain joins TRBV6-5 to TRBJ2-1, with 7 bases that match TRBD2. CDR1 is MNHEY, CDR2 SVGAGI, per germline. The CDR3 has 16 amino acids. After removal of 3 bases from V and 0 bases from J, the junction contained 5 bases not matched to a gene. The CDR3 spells CASSYSGGTSYNEQFF. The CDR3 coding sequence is TGTGCCAGCAGTTATTCGGGGGGAACCTCCTACAATGAGCAGTTCTTC.

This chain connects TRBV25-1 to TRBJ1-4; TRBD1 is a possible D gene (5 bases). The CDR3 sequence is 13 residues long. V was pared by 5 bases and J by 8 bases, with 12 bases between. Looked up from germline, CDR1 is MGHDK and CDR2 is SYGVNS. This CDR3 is CASSRTFEEKLFF. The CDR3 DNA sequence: TGTGCCAGCAGTCGGACATTCGAGGAAAAACTGTTTTTT.

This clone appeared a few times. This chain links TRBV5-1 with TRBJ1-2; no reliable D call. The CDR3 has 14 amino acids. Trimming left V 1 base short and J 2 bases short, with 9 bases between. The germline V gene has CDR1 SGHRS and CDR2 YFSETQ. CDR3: CASSLKTGNYGYTF. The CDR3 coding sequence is TGCGCCAGCAGCTTGAAGACGGGAAACTATGGCTACACCTTC.

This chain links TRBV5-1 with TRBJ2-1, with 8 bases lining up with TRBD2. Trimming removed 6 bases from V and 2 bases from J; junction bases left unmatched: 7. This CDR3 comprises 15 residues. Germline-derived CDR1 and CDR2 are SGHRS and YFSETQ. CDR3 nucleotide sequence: TGCGCCAGCACAAGCGGGGGCCCGACCTACAATGAGCAGTTCTTC. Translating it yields CASTSGGPTYNEQFF.

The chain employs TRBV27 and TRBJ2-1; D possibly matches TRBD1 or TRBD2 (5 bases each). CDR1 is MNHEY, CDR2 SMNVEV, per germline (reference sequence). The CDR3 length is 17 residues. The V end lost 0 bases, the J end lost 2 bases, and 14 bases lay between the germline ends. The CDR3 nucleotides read TGTGCCAGCAGTTTATCCCGGGGCATTCATACCTACAATGAGCAGTTCTTC. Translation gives CASSLSRGIHTYNEQFF.

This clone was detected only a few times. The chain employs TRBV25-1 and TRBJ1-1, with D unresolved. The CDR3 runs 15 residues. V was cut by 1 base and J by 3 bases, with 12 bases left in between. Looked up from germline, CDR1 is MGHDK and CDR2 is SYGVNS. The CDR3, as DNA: TGTGCCAGCAGTGAATCCCTCCTTGATCACACTGAAGCTTTCTTT. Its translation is CASSESLLDHTEAFF.

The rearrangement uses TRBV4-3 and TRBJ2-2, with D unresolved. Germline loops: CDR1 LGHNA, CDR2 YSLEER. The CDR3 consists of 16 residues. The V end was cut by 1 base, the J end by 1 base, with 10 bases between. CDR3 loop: CASSQGAGKNTGELFF. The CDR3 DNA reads TGCGCCAGCAGCCAAGGCGCTGGGAAGAACACCGGGGAGCTGTTTTTT.

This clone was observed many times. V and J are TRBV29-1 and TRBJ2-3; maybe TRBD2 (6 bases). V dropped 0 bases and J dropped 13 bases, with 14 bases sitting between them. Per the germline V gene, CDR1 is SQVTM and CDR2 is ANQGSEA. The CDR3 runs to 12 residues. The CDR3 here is CSVEEGGLRKYF. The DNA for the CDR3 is TGCAGCGTTGAAGAGGGGGGTCTTAGAAAGTATTTT.

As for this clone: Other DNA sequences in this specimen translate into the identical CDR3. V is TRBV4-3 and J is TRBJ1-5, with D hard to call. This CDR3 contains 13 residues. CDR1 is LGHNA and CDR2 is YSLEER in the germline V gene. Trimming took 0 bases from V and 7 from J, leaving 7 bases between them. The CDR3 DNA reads TGCGCCAGCAGCCAAGATTTAAACCAGCCCCAGCATTTT. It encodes CASSQDLNQPQHF.

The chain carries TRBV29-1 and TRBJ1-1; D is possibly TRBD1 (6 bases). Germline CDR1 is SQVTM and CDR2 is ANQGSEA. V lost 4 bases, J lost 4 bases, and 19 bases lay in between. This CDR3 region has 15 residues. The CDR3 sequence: CSVVFRTDPSTEAFF. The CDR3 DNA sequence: TGCAGCGTTGTTTTTCGGACAGACCCTTCCACTGAAGCTTTCTTT.

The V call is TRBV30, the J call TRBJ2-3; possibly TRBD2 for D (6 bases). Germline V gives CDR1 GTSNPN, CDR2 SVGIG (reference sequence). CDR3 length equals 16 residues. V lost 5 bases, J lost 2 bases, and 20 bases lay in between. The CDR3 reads CAWSKGLAFSTDTQYF. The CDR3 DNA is TGTGCCTGGTCTAAGGGGCTAGCGTTCTCCACAGATACGCAGTATTTT.

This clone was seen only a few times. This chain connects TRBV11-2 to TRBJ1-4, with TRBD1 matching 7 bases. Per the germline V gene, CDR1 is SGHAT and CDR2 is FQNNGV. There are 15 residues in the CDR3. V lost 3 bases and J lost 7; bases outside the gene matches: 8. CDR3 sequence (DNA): TGTGCCAGCAGCTTGCAGGACAGGCTGGGTGAAAAACTGTTTTTT. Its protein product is CASSLQDRLGEKLFF.

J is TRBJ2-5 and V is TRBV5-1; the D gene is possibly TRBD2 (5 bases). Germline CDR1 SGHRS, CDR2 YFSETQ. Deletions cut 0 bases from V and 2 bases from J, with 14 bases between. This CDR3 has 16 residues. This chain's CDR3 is CASSLGQIAQQETQYF. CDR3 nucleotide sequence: TGCGCCAGCAGCTTGGGTCAGATAGCGCAGCAAGAGACCCAGTACTTC. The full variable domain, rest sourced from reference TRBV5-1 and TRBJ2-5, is KAGVTQTPRYLIKTRGQQVTLSCSPISGHRSVSWYQQTPGQGLQFLFEYFSETQRNKGNFPGRFSGRQFSNSRSEMNVSTLELGDSALYLCASSLGQIAQQETQYFGPGTRLLVL.

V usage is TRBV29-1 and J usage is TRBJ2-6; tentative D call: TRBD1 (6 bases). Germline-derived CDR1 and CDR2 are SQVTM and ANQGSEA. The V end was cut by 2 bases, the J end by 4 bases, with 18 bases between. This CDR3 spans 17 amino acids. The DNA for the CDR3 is TGCAGCGTTGAATCACAGGGATGGAGTGGAGGGGCCAACGTCCTGACTTTC. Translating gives CSVESQGWSGGANVLTF.

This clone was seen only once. The CDR3 here is CASSEGSGELFF. Here the CDR3 DNA reads TGTGCCAGCAGTGAGGGATCCGGGGAGCTGTTTTTT. The rearrangement joins TRBV2 to TRBJ2-2; no definite D call. The CDR3 runs 12 residues. Per the germline V gene, CDR1 is SNHLY and CDR2 is FYNNEI. Trimming removed 3 bases from V and 6 bases from J, with 5 bases in between.

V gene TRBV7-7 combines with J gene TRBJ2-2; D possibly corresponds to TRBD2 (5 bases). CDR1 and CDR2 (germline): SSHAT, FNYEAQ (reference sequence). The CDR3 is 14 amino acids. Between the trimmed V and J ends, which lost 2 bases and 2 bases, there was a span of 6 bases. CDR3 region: CASSLSGNTGELFF. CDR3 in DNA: TGTGCCAGCAGCTTATCGGGAAACACCGGGGAGCTGTTTTTT.

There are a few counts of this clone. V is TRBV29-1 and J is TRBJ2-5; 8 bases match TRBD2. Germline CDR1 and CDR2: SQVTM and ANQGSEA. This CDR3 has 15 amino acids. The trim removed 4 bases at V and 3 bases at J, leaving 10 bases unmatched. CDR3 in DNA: TGCAGCGTTGTGGTACATAGCGGGGTTAAAGAGACCCAGTACTTC. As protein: CSVVVHSGVKETQYF.

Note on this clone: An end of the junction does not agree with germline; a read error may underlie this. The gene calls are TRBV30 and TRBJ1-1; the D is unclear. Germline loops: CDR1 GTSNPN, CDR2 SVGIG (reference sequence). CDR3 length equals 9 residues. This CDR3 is CAWSPPVHF. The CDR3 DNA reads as TGTGCCTGGAGCCCACCCGTCCATTTT.

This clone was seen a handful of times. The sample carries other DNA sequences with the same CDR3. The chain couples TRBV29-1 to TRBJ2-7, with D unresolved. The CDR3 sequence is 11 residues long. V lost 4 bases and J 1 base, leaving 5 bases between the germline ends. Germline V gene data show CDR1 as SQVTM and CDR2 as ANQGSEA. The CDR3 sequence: CSVGESYEQYF. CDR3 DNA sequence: TGCAGCGTTGGTGAATCCTACGAGCAGTACTTC.